This note documents a single T cell receptor beta chain sequence. As yet, its antigen is unknown. V shed 7 bases and J shed 9 bases, with 13 bases lying between them. The germline V gene encodes CDR1 DFQATT and CDR2 SNEGSKA (reference sequence). The CDR3 consists of 12 residues. Libraries of TCR beta came from quantitative 5'-RACE with molecular barcodes. TCRdb reanalysed the 5' RACE reads using MiXCR and keeps one entry per CDR3 protein. The table includes about 840,000 distinct CDR3 sequences, 12% detected once. The data stem from a study of CD8 T cells in ankylosing spondylitis. Study-level findings and limits: Under 10 highly homologous variants formed a TCR beta motif that appeared characteristic of ankylosing spondylitis blood.

The V call is TRBV20-1, the J call TRBJ1-6, with D hard to call. This TCR was sampled from a male donor with ankylosing spondylitis. What was sequenced was blood, either unsorted or a sorted T cell fraction (not recorded which). The CDR3 DNA sequence: TGCAGTGGGAGCGAGAGTGGTTCACCCCTCCACTTT. Protein: CSGSESGSPLHF.